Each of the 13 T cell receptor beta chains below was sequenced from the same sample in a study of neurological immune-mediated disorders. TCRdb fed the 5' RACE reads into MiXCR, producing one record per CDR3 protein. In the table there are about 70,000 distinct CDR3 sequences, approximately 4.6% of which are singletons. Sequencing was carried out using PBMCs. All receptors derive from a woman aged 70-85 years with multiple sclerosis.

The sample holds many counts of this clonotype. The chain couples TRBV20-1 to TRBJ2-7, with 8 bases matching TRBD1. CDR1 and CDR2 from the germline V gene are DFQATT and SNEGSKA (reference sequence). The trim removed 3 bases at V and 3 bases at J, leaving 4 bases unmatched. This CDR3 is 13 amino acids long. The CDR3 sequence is CSARTGAHYEQYF. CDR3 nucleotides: TGCAGTGCTAGGACAGGGGCCCACTACGAGCAGTACTTC.

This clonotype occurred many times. Here the CDR3 reads CASRWTGGRNEQFF. DNA for the CDR3: TGTGCCAGCAGATGGACAGGGGGCAGGAATGAGCAGTTCTTC. The V call is TRBV25-1, the J call TRBJ2-1; 11 nucleotides agree with TRBD1. V was pared by 6 bases and J by 7 bases, with 5 bases of the junction left unmatched. CDR1 and CDR2 from the germline V gene are MGHDK and SYGVNS. The CDR3 has 14 residues.

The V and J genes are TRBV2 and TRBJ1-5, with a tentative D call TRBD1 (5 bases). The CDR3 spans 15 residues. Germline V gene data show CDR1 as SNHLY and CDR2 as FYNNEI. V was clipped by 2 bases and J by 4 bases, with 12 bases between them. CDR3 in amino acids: CASSERAGGNQPQHF. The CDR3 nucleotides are TGTGCCAGCAGTGAACGGGCTGGGGGGAATCAGCCCCAGCATTTT.

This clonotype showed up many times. The CDR3 here is CASSPTSGFLSYEQYF. The CDR3, as DNA: TGTGCCAGCAGCCCGACTTCAGGGTTTCTCTCCTACGAGCAGTACTTC. V is TRBV7-9 and J is TRBJ2-7; perhaps TRBD1 as D (5 bases). The length of the CDR3 is 16 residues. CDR1 and CDR2 (germline): SEHNR, FQNEAQ (reference sequence). V lost 5 bases to trimming and J lost 0 bases, with 17 bases between them. Combining the CDR3 with reference TRBV7-9 and TRBJ2-7 gives the whole variable domain DTGVSQNPRHKITKRGQNVTFRCDPISEHNRLYWYRQTLGQGPEFLTYFQNEAQLEKSRLLSDRFSAERPKGSFSTLEIQRTEQGDSAMYLCASSPTSGFLSYEQYFGPGTRLTVT.

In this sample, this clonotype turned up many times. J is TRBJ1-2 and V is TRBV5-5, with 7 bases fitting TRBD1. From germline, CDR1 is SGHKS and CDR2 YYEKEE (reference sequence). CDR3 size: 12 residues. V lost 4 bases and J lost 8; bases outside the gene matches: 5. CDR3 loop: CASSPGGDGYTF. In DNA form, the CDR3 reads TGTGCCAGCAGCCCAGGGGGTGACGGCTACACCTTC. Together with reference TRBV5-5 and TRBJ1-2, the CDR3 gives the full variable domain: DAGVTQSPTHLIKTRGQQVTLRCSPISGHKSVSWYQQVLGQGPQFIFQYYEKEERGRGNFPDRFSARQFPNYSSELNVNALLLGDSALYLCASSPGGDGYTFGSGTRLTVV.

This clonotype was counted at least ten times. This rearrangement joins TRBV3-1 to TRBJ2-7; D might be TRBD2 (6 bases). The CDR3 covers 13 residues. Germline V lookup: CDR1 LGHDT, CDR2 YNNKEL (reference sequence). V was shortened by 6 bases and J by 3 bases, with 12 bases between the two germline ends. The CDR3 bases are TGTGCCAGCAGTCAGTACGGGGGCTACGAGCAGTACTTC. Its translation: CASSQYGGYEQYF.

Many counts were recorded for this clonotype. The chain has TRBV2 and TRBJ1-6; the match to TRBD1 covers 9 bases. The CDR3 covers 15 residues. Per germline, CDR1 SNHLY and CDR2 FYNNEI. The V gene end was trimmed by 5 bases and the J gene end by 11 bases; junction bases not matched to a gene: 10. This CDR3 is CASSSARDRVTPLHF. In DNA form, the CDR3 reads TGTGCCAGCAGTTCCGCCCGGGACAGGGTAACACCCCTCCACTTT.

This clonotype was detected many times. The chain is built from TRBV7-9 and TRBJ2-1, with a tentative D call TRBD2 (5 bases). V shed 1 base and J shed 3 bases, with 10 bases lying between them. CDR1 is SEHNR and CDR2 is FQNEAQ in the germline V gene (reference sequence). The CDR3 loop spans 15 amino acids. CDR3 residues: CASSLVFEGYNEQFF. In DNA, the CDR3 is TGTGCCAGCAGCTTAGTCTTTGAGGGCTACAATGAGCAGTTCTTC.

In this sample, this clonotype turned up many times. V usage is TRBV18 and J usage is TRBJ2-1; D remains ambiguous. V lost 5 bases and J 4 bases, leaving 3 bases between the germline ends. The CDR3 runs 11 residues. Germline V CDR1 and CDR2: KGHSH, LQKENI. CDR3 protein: CASSEYNEQFF. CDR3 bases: TGTGCCAGCTCAGAATACAATGAGCAGTTCTTC.

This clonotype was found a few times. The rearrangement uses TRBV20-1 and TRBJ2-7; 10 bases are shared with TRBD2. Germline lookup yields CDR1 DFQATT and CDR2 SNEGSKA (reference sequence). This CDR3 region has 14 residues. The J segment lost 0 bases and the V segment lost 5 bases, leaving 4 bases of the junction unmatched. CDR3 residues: CSARTSGNSYEQYF. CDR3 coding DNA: TGCAGTGCTCGGACTAGCGGAAACTCCTACGAGCAGTACTTC.

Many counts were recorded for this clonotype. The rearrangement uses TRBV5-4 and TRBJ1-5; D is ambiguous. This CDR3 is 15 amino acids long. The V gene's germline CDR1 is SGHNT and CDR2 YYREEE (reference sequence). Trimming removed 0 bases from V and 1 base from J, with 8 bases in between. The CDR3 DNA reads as TGTGCCAGCAGCTTGGTCTACCGAAGCAATCAGCCCCAGCATTTT. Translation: CASSLVYRSNQPQHF.

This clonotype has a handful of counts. In nucleotides, the CDR3 is TGCGCCAGCAGCCAAGATGGGATTTTGTCCACAAATGAAAAACTGTTTTTT. Protein: CASSQDGILSTNEKLFF. V gene TRBV4-3 combines with J gene TRBJ1-4, with no clear D. Germline loops: CDR1 LGHNA, CDR2 YSLEER. V was shortened by 0 bases and J by 5 bases, with 16 bases between the two germline ends. This CDR3 is 17 amino acids long.

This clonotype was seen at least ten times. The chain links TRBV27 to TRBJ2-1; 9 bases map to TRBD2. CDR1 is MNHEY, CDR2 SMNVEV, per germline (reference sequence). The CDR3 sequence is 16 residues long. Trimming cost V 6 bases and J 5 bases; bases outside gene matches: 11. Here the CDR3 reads CASRSESTSGNNEQFF. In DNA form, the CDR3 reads TGTGCCAGCAGAAGTGAATCGACTAGCGGTAACAATGAGCAGTTCTTC.